This T cell receptor (beta chain) was sequenced for a study of technical replicates of blood from several donors. Sequencing was performed with immunoSEQ multiplex PCR; in TCRdb, only in-frame clones are kept and a portion is missing. The sample consists of roughly 62,000 clones, 91% of them appearing once. This CDR3 has 19 amino acids. V shed 1 base, J shed 8 bases, and the junction held 11 bases outside the gene matches. Germline V CDR1 and CDR2: SGHTA, FQGNSA. The clonotype comes from a human donor in good health. Some clones in this sample may be carry-over from other donors' samples. The chain couples TRBV7-2 to TRBJ2-1; 16 nucleotides agree with TRBD2. The sample was PBMCs. The CDR3 DNA sequence: TGTGCCAGCAGCTTAGTGGAGGGACTAGCGGGAGGGTCAGGCGATGAGCAGTTCTTC. Its translation: CASSLVEGLAGGSGDEQFF.